This is a list of T cell receptor beta chains from one sample in a study of OX40 agonist ivuxolimab in advanced cancers. Assay used: immunoSEQ multiplex PCR; TCRdb lists only in-frame clones, some missing. The data contain approximately 94,000 clones, around four fifths of them singletons. The sequencing used CD4+ or CD8+ T cells sorted from blood, collected in a trial of the OX40 agonist ivuxolimab. The receptor source for this set is an adult with an advanced solid tumor such as melanoma, head and neck, liver or kidney cancer. Both conserved end residues are part of each CDR3. The D gene is left open where the match is weak. The size entry is marked missing in some rows and otherwise reads once, few, many or a size class.

J,length,D,size,V,DNA,CDR3
TRBJ2-4,11,.,once,TRBV18,TGTGCCAGCTCACCAGGAAACATTCAGTACTTC,CASSPGNIQYF
TRBJ2-6,15,.,.,TRBV6-1,TGTGCCAGCAGCGCAACAGCTACCGGGGCCAACGTCCTGACTTTC,CASSATATGANVLTF
TRBJ2-2,20,.,.,TRBV4-3,TGCGCCAGCAGCCAAGATTTAACTTCAGTGGTAACTAGTGGGGCCGGGGAGCTGTTTTTT,CASSQDLTSVVTSGAGELFF
TRBJ1-1,15,.,.,TRBV15,TGTGCCACCAGCAGAGATCCGGGGGGCTGGGCTGAAGCTTTCTTT,CATSRDPGGWAEAFF
TRBJ2-2,15,.,.,TRBV9,TGTGCCAGCAGCGGGGGTCAGTCGAACACCGGGGAGCTGTTTTTT,CASSGGQSNTGELFF
TRBJ1-2,13,.,few,TRBV29-1,TGCAGCGTTGCGAGGACGGGTAGCTATGGCTACACCTTC,CSVARTGSYGYTF
TRBJ2-3,16,TRBD2,.,TRBV28,TGTGCCAGCAGCTCCCCCCCGACTAGCGGCACAGATACGCAGTATTTT,CASSSPPTSGTDTQYF
TRBJ1-1,14,.,once,TRBV5-6,TGTGCCAGCAGCTTTACCGGGGGGAACACTGAAGCTTTCTTT,CASSFTGGNTEAFF
TRBJ2-1,15,.,.,TRBV7-9,TGTGCCAGCAGCCTGCTTGAGTCGCTTTACAATGAGCAGTTCTTC,CASSLLESLYNEQFF
TRBJ2-3,16,TRBD2,.,TRBV7-9,TGTGCCAGCAGCCCGCCGGGGGGATATTCCACAGATACGCAGTATTTT,CASSPPGGYSTDTQYF
TRBJ1-1,13,.,.,TRBV29-1,TGCACACCCTTTGAGCGAATGAACACTGAAGCTTTCTTT,CTPFERMNTEAFF
TRBJ1-4,13,.,.,TRBV29-1,TGCAGCGTTGGGGGCGATGGTCATGAAAAACTGTTTTTT,CSVGGDGHEKLFF
TRBJ1-2,14,TRBD1,.,TRBV11-2,TGTGCCAGCAGCCCTACCAACGCAGGGGGAGGCTACACCTTC,CASSPTNAGGGYTF
TRBJ2-6,18,.,.,TRBV5-8,TGTGCCAGCAGCATTACAGGGAGCAGTTTCTCTGGGGCCAACGTCCTGACTTTC,CASSITGSSFSGANVLTF
TRBJ1-1,12,.,few,TRBV5-1,TGCGCCAGCAGCTTGGGTTACACTGAAGCTTTCTTT,CASSLGYTEAFF
TRBJ2-2,15,.,.,TRBV5-4,TGTGCCAGCAGCTCGGGGAGGTCGTGGACCGGGGAGCTGTTTTTT,CASSSGRSWTGELFF
TRBJ1-4,15,.,.,TRBV9,TGTGCCAGCAGCGTAGCCCCCGCAACTAATGAAAAACTGTTTTTT,CASSVAPATNEKLFF
TRBJ2-5,15,TRBD2,.,TRBV5-1,TGCGCCAGCAGCGTCAGCGGGGGACCGCAAGAGACCCAGTACTTC,CASSVSGGPQETQYF
TRBJ2-7,13,.,.,TRBV7-3,TGTGCCAGCAGCCTAAACCTGGGATACGAGCAGTACTTC,CASSLNLGYEQYF
TRBJ2-5,13,.,.,TRBV19,TGTGCCAGTAGACCAGGTGTGTGGGAGACCCAGTACTTC,CASRPGVWETQYF
TRBJ1-1,17,.,.,TRBV15,TGTGCCACCAGCAGAGATATTCTTATAGGGAAGAACACTGAAGCTTTCTTT,CATSRDILIGKNTEAFF
TRBJ2-3,15,TRBD2,.,TRBV30,TGTGCCTGGAGTACGCTAGCGGGGGTGGCAGATACGCAGTATTTT,CAWSTLAGVADTQYF